This T cell receptor beta chain stems from a study of blood T cells in healthy people across ages. Study-wide results and caveats: Measured against age, TCR beta diversity per million T cells decreased in a roughly linear manner. Relative to aged donors, long-lived donors carried more naive CD4+ cells and displayed higher diversity.

In regard to this clonotype: Its antigen is currently unknown.

Each donor's blood draw was 7.5 to 10 milliliters of peripheral blood. Alongside a J-beta primer mix, a sample-barcoded 5' primer served in a second PCR lasting roughly 6 to 11 cycles. Each cDNA molecule was tagged by a template-switch adaptor that had 12 random nucleotides. MiXCR, applied by TCRdb to the 5' RACE reads, yields one record per CDR3 protein. The sample records about 1.4 million distinct CDR3 sequences, 55% to 75% being singletons. Trimming removed 6 bases from V and 0 bases from J, with 15 bases in between. This CDR3 has 15 residues. The sequenced material came from blood. The chain recombines TRBV12-3 or TRBV12-4 with TRBJ2-7; a weak D match, TRBD1 (6 bases). The TCR comes from a man aged 18 to 30 in good health. For the CDR3, the DNA is TGTGCCAGCAGCATCGGACAGTTCCTCTCCTACGAGCAGTACTTC. It specifies CASSIGQFLSYEQYF.